The clone carrying this T cell receptor (beta chain) was recorded at least ten times. As yet, its antigen is unknown. V lost 3 bases to trimming and J lost 0 bases, with 10 bases between them. The CDR3 spans 15 residues. The sample comes from a study of spatial heterogeneity in lung cancer. Study-wide points: Mutation tallies in tumors tracked expanded intratumoral alpha and beta TCR counts. Quantities of ubiquitous and regional expanded TCRs paralleled ubiquitous and regional nonsynonymous mutations, respectively.

Via MiXCR, TCRdb re-called the 5' RACE reads, giving one row per CDR3 protein. The table includes over 10,000 distinct CDR3 sequences, around 6% detected once. Time point defined: sample taken at primary tumor resection. The cohort: about 79 early-stage, untreated non-small cell lung cancer patients. Whole RNA was taken from tumor, nontumor lung or frozen PBMC; it was then sequenced unsorted. The clonotype comes from a female donor with early-stage non-small cell lung cancer. Sequenced material: lung tumor tissue, taken at surgery. The rearrangement joins TRBV12-3 or TRBV12-4 to TRBJ2-3, with D unresolved. CDR3 residues: CASSFFGGSTDTQYF. The CDR3 nucleotides are TGTGCCAGCAGTTTTTTCGGCGGCAGCACAGATACGCAGTATTTT.